These 26 T cell receptor beta chains originate from one sample sequenced in a study of blood T cell repertoires in COVID-19. Here immunoSEQ multiplex PCR was the method, and the copy in TCRdb shows in-frame clones only, minus some. The profile shows approximately 440,000 clones, less than 95% of them singletons. The specimen was PBMCs or T cells enriched from blood (not recorded which). These receptors came from a man between 18 and 29 years old who had recovered from COVID-19.

J is TRBJ1-2 and V is TRBV19, with 10 bases that match TRBD1. The CDR3 has 15 residues. CDR1 and CDR2 (germline): LNHDA, SQIVND (reference sequence). Trimming removed 2 bases from V and 5 bases from J; junction bases left unmatched: 5. The CDR3 spells CASSITRTGGYGYTF. The CDR3 DNA follows: TGTGCCAGTAGTATAACCAGGACAGGGGGATATGGCTACACCTTC.

The genes are TRBV30 and TRBJ1-1, with 7 bases identical to TRBD1. From germline, CDR1 is GTSNPN and CDR2 SVGIG (reference sequence). V gave up 2 bases and J gave up 5 bases; unmatched junction bases: 8. The CDR3 has 14 amino acids. In DNA, the CDR3 is TGTGCCTGGAGTTCGCAGGGGGTTCGGACTGAAGCTTTCTTT. Residues: CAWSSQGVRTEAFF.

This chain uses TRBV7-9 with TRBJ2-1, with a tentative D call TRBD1 (6 bases). Trimming removed 3 bases from V and 10 bases from J, with 7 bases in between. In germline, CDR1 is SEHNR, CDR2 FQNEAQ (reference sequence). The CDR3 loop spans 11 amino acids. This chain's CDR3 is CASSFTGEQFF. CDR3 nucleotides: TGTGCCAGCAGCTTTACAGGGGAGCAGTTCTTC.

This clone was seen just once. The chain's CDR3 is CASSQVGGRPLGSPLHF. In DNA, the CDR3 is TGTGCCAGCAGCCAAGTAGGGGGCAGACCCCTTGGATCACCCCTCCACTTT. The chain has TRBV14 and TRBJ1-6; 7 nucleotides line up with TRBD1. Per germline, CDR1 SGHDN and CDR2 FVKESK. V was pared by 1 base and J by 10 bases, with 13 bases of the junction left unmatched. This CDR3 has 17 residues.

The V call is TRBV19, the J call TRBJ1-5; D is possibly TRBD1 (6 bases). The CDR3 runs 15 residues. Germline CDR1 reads LNHDA; CDR2 reads SQIVND (reference sequence). Trimming took 7 bases from V and 2 from J, leaving 15 bases between them. DNA of the CDR3: TGTGCCAGTACCCGGGGGGGGCTAGGCAATCAGCCCCAGCATTTT. Translated: CASTRGGLGNQPQHF.

The DNA for the CDR3 is TGTGCCAGTAGGGGGCCGAACACTGAAGCTTTCTTT. Protein product: CASRGPNTEAFF. The V call is TRBV6-5, the J call TRBJ1-1; 7 nucleotides match TRBD1. CDR3 length equals 12 residues. J was trimmed by 1 base and V by 9 bases; bases with no gene match: 2. From germline, CDR1 is MNHEY and CDR2 SVGAGI.

The chain has TRBV28 and TRBJ1-5; no reliable D call. V dropped 7 bases and J dropped 5 bases, with 12 bases sitting between them. Germline V gives CDR1 MDHEN, CDR2 SYDVKM. CDR3 length: 13 residues. The CDR3 region is CASTKDTYQPQHF. The CDR3 region has the DNA TGTGCCAGCACCAAAGACACCTATCAGCCCCAGCATTTT. Full variable domain (missing parts from reference TRBV28 and TRBJ1-5): DVKVTQSSRYLVKRTGEKVFLECVQDMDHENMFWYRQDPGLGLRLIYFSYDVKMKEKGDIPEGYSVSREKKERFSLILESASTNQTSMYLCASTKDTYQPQHFGDGTRLSIL.

Concerning this clone: It is unclear where the CDR3 begins or ends on the DNA, so no DNA is shown, and the CDR3 is as TCRdb lists it. The rearrangement joins TRBV27 to TRBJ1-6; the table calls TRBD1, which could not be checked here. The CDR3 is 16 amino acids in total, end residues counted. Germline CDR1 MNHEY, CDR2 SMNVEV (reference sequence). Here the CDR3 reads CASSPFRARDNSPLHF.

The gene calls are TRBV7-9 and TRBJ2-3; 8 bases fit TRBD1. This CDR3 has 15 residues. CDR1 and CDR2 (germline): SEHNR, FQNEAQ (reference sequence). The J segment lost 2 bases and the V segment lost 4 bases, leaving 5 bases of the junction unmatched. CDR3 sequence reads: CASSSPGQVTDTQYF. The CDR3 DNA reads as TGTGCCAGCAGCTCTCCGGGACAGGTCACAGATACGCAGTATTTT.

This chain links TRBV6-5 with TRBJ1-4; TRBD1 might be the D (5 bases). Per the germline V gene, CDR1 is MNHEY and CDR2 is SVGAGI. V was shortened by 6 bases and J by 4 bases, with 15 bases between the two germline ends. The CDR3 is made up of 15 amino acids. The CDR3 sequence is CASRKQGDVNEKLFF. In DNA form, the CDR3 reads TGTGCCAGCAGGAAGCAGGGTGATGTTAATGAAAAACTGTTTTTT.

The gene calls are TRBV2 and TRBJ2-5, with TRBD1 as a possible D gene (5 bases). Germline V gene sequence: CDR1 SNHLY, CDR2 FYNNEI. The V end lost 5 bases, the J end lost 4 bases, and 14 bases lay between the germline ends. The CDR3 is made up of 14 amino acids. The CDR3 DNA reads TGTGCCAGCAGTCCAGGAAAAAGGGGAGAGACCCAGTACTTC. Amino acids: CASSPGKRGETQYF.

As DNA, the CDR3 is TGTGCCAGCAGCCAACCTCCTTTAATCCGAGGGAACACTGAAGCTTTCTTT. It yields the protein CASSQPPLIRGNTEAFF. This chain links TRBV3-1 (or the pseudogene TRBV3-2) with TRBJ1-1; D is unclear. The CDR3 runs to 17 residues. CDR1 is LGHDT and CDR2 is YNNKEL in the germline V gene (reference sequence). Trimming left V 2 bases short and J 1 base short, with 17 bases between.

This chain joins TRBV7-9 and TRBJ2-3; no clear D. Trimming removed 5 bases from V and 0 bases from J, with 18 bases in between. Looked up from germline, CDR1 is SEHNR and CDR2 is FQNEAQ (reference sequence). The CDR3 contains 17 residues. The CDR3 DNA reads as TGTGCCAGCAGCGCGATCCTCGGCGGTGCTAGCACAGATACGCAGTATTTT. Amino acids: CASSAILGGASTDTQYF.

The chain carries TRBV9 and TRBJ2-7; perhaps TRBD1 as D (6 bases). CDR1 and CDR2 (germline): SGDLS, YYNGEE. The ends were cut back, 4 bases at V and 3 bases at J, with 17 bases in the middle. There are 15 residues in the CDR3. As DNA, the CDR3 is TGTGCCAGCAGCTCCCGGACAGAGTCCTTCTACGAGCAGTACTTC. This codes for CASSSRTESFYEQYF.

The genes are TRBV19 and TRBJ1-5; 7 bases line up with TRBD1. This CDR3 has 15 residues. Looked up from germline, CDR1 is LNHDA and CDR2 is SQIVND (reference sequence). Trimming cost V 7 bases and J 4 bases; bases outside gene matches: 10. The CDR3: CASMRQGVRNQPQHF. CDR3 sequence (DNA): TGTGCCAGTATGCGACAGGGTGTACGAAATCAGCCCCAGCATTTT. Variable domain in full (rest from reference TRBV19 and TRBJ1-5): DGGITQSPKYLFRKEGQNVTLSCEQNLNHDAMYWYRQDPGQGLRLIYYSQIVNDFQKGDIAEGYSVSREKKESFPLTVTSAQKNPTAFYLCASMRQGVRNQPQHFGDGTRLSIL.

The rearrangement uses TRBV7-9 and TRBJ1-5; D gene unclear. Trimming left V 2 bases short and J 0 bases short, with 11 bases between. CDR1 SEHNR and CDR2 FQNEAQ come from the germline V gene (reference sequence). CDR3 size: 16 residues. CDR3 sequence (DNA): TGTGCCAGCAGCTTATGGGGAGCTAATAGCAATCAGCCCCAGCATTTT. It is translated as CASSLWGANSNQPQHF.

The V and J genes are TRBV6-5 and TRBJ2-7, with D unclear. Germline lookup yields CDR1 MNHEY and CDR2 SVGAGI. The V and J ends lost 7 bases and 4 bases respectively, with 20 bases between them. The CDR3 loop spans 15 amino acids. CDR3 protein: CASKFSAGRKYEQYF. The CDR3, as DNA: TGTGCCAGCAAGTTTTCGGCAGGTCGCAAGTACGAGCAGTACTTC.

V and J are TRBV7-3 and TRBJ2-1; maybe TRBD1 (6 bases). Germline CDR1 reads SGHTA; CDR2 reads FQGTGA. The CDR3 loop spans 11 amino acids. V was pared by 11 bases and J by 5 bases, with 10 bases between. In nucleotides, the CDR3 is TGTGCCCACAGGGCGGACAATGAGCAGTTCTTC. It is translated as CAHRADNEQFF.

The chain has TRBV9 and TRBJ1-2; 9 bases agree with TRBD1. Looked up from germline, CDR1 is SGDLS and CDR2 is YYNGEE. The CDR3 runs 15 residues. With V trimmed by 3 bases and J by 7 bases, 10 bases remained unmatched. CDR3 region: CASSAYRGLGGGYTF. CDR3 coding DNA: TGTGCCAGCAGCGCATACAGGGGGCTAGGGGGTGGCTACACCTTC.

This clone was found once. The chain uses TRBV4-1 and TRBJ1-2, with a weak D call TRBD1 (5 bases). V lost 0 bases, J lost 3 bases, and 8 bases lay in between. The V gene's germline CDR1 is MGHRA and CDR2 YSYEKL. This CDR3 is built from 14 residues. The CDR3 nucleotides read TGCGCCAGCAGCCAAGATCTGGGGCACTATGGCTACACCTTC. Its protein product is CASSQDLGHYGYTF.

This chain connects TRBV19 to TRBJ1-1, with D possibly matching TRBD1 (6 bases). The germline gives CDR1 LNHDA, CDR2 SQIVND (reference sequence). This CDR3 spans 15 amino acids. With 6 bases removed from V and 3 bases from J, the gap between germline ends came to 17 bases. This CDR3 is CASSETGIGYTEAFF. The CDR3 DNA reads as TGTGCCAGTAGCGAAACAGGGATAGGGTACACTGAAGCTTTCTTT.

This clone was seen a few times. This rearrangement joins TRBV19 to TRBJ2-1; 8 bases match TRBD1. The CDR3 has 16 residues. Germline loops: CDR1 LNHDA, CDR2 SQIVND (reference sequence). Unmatched junction bases numbered 8, after V lost 3 bases and J lost 4 bases. Here the CDR3 DNA reads TGTGCCAGTAGTATCGGACAGGGAATAACATACAATGAGCAGTTCTTC. Protein product: CASSIGQGITYNEQFF.

The genes are TRBV5-6 and TRBJ1-1, with D possibly TRBD1 on 5 matching bases. Germline loops: CDR1 SGHDT, CDR2 YYEEEE. There are 13 residues in the CDR3. Trimming cost V 4 bases and J 3 bases, with 10 bases left between them. CDR3 DNA: TGTGCCAGCAGCCGGCAGGGATACACTGAAGCTTTCTTT. Its protein is CASSRQGYTEAFF.

This clone has just one count. This sequence joins TRBV3-1 (or the pseudogene TRBV3-2) and TRBJ2-3; TRBD2 matches at 10 bases. The trim removed 5 bases at V and 5 bases at J, leaving 7 bases unmatched. The CDR3 is made up of 15 amino acids. Germline CDR1 is LGHDT and CDR2 is YNNKEL (reference sequence). The CDR3 protein is CASSSTSGVVDTQYF. The CDR3 bases are TGTGCCAGCAGCTCCACTAGCGGGGTAGTAGATACGCAGTATTTT.

The rearrangement joins TRBV5-6 to TRBJ2-7; a weak D match, TRBD2 (6 bases). The CDR3 is 16 residues long. In germline, CDR1 is SGHDT, CDR2 YYEEEE. The V gene lost 6 bases and the J gene lost 5 bases, with 24 bases spanning the gap. The DNA of the CDR3 is TGTGCCAGCAAAAGCACCCTTCGGGACTCCGCCGACGAGCAGTACTTC. Translated, it gives CASKSTLRDSADEQYF.

V is TRBV15 and J is TRBJ2-5; maybe TRBD2 (6 bases). CDR1 and CDR2 (germline): LNHNV, YYDKDF (reference sequence). V dropped 3 bases and J dropped 2 bases, with 13 bases sitting between them. There are 15 residues in the CDR3. CDR3 bases: TGTGCCACCAGCAGGCTCACTAGCTCGCAAGAGACCCAGTACTTC. This codes for CATSRLTSSQETQYF.